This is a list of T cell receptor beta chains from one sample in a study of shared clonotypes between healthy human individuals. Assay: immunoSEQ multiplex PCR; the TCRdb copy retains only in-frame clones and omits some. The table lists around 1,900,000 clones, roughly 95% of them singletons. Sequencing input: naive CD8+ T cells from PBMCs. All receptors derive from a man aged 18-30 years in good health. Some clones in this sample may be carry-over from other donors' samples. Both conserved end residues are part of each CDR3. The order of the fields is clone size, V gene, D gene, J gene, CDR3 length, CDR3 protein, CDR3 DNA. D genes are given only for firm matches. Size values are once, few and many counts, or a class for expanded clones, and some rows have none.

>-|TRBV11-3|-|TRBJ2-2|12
CASSSRGGELFF
TGTGCCAGCAGCTCCCGGGGAGGGGAGCTGTTTTTT
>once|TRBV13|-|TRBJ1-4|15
CASSPSPATNEKLFF
TGTGCCAGCAGCCCGTCCCCAGCAACTAATGAAAAACTGTTTTTT
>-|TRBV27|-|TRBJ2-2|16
CASSLKAGRNTGELFF
TGTGCCAGCAGTTTAAAGGCAGGACGAAACACCGGGGAGCTGTTTTTT
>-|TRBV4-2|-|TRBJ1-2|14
CASSQGGDNYGYTF
TGTGCCAGCAGCCAGGGAGGGGATAACTATGGCTACACCTTC
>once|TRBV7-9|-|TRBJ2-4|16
CASSQEPSELGGIQYF
TGTGCCAGCAGCCAAGAACCCTCGGAACTGGGCGGCATTCAGTACTTC
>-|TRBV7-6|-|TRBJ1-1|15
CASSLRTASNTEAFF
TGTGCCAGCAGCCTACGGACAGCCTCGAACACTGAAGCTTTCTTT
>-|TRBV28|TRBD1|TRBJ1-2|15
CASSLDRTWNYGYTF
TGTGCCAGCAGTTTGGACAGGACCTGGAACTATGGCTACACCTTC
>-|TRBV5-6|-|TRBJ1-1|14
CASSLGLMNTEAFF
TGTGCCAGCAGCTTGGGCCTGATGAACACTGAAGCTTTCTTT
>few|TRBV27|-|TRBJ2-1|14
CASSFGRVTNEQFF
TGTGCCAGCAGTTTCGGGAGAGTTACGAATGAGCAGTTCTTC
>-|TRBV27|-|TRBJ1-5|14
CASSLGGLFQPQHF
TGTGCCAGCAGTCTCGGGGGATTGTTTCAGCCCCAGCATTTT
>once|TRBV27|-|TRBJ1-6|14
CASSFVGTDSPLHF
TGTGCCAGCAGTTTCGTGGGGACGGATTCACCCCTCCACTTT
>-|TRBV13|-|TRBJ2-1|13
CASSLSRDNEQFF
TGTGCCAGCAGCTTAAGCAGGGACAATGAGCAGTTCTTC
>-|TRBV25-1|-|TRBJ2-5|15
CASSSQRWYQETQYF
TGTGCCAGCAGTTCTCAACGGTGGTACCAAGAGACCCAGTACTTC
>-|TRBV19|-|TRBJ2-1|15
CASSIRRYNDNEQFF
TGTGCCAGTAGTATCAGGCGATATAACGACAATGAGCAGTTCTTC
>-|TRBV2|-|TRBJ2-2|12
CASRENTGELFF
TGTGCCAGCAGGGAGAACACCGGGGAGCTGTTTTTT
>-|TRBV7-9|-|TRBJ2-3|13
CASSPPGMDTQYF
TGTGCCAGCAGCCCCCCCGGGATGGATACGCAGTATTTT
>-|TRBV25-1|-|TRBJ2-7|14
CASSDRTATYEQYF
TGTGCCAGCAGTGACAGGACAGCTACCTACGAGCAGTACTTC
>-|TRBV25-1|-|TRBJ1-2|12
CASKKQNYGYTF
TGTGCCAGCAAGAAGCAGAACTATGGCTACACCTTC
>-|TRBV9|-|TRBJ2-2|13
CASATANTGELFF
TGTGCCAGCGCTACCGCGAACACCGGGGAGCTGTTTTTT
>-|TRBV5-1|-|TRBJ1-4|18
CASTDDPAKQDSNEKLFF
TGCGCCAGCACTGATGATCCAGCAAAACAGGACAGCAATGAAAAACTGTTTTTT
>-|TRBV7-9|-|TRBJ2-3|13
CASTLTTTDTQYF
TGTGCCAGCACATTGACCACCACAGATACGCAGTATTTT
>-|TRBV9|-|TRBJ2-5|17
CASSVGPNRVSRETQYF
TGTGCCAGCAGCGTAGGCCCGAACAGGGTTTCAAGAGAGACCCAGTACTTC
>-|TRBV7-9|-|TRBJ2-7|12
CASSPGPYEQYF
TGTGCCAGCAGCCCCGGTCCCTACGAGCAGTACTTC
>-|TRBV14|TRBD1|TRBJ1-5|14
CASSLTGWGQPQHF
TGTGCCAGCAGCCTGACAGGGTGGGGTCAGCCCCAGCATTTT
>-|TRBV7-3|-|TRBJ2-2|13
CASSLDSTGELFF
TGTGCCAGCAGCTTAGATTCCACCGGGGAGCTGTTTTTT
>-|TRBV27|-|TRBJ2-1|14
CASRWGDTEGEQFF
TGTGCCAGCAGATGGGGGGACACCGAGGGTGAGCAGTTCTTC
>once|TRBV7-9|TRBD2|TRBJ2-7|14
CASSRLAEKYEQYF
TGTGCCAGCAGCAGACTAGCGGAAAAATACGAGCAGTACTTC
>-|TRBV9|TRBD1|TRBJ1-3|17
CASSVDVRQGAGNTIYF
TGTGCCAGCAGCGTAGATGTCAGGCAGGGGGCTGGAAACACCATATATTTT
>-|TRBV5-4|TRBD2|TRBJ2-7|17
CASSWGSLSGGTYEQYF
TGTGCCAGCAGCTGGGGGTCCCTTAGCGGGGGAACCTACGAGCAGTACTTC
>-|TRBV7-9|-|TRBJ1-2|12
CASSAPRNGYTF
TGTGCCAGCAGCGCCCCCCGGAACGGCTACACCTTC
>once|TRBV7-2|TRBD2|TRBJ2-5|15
CASSRPTSDRETQYF
TGTGCCAGCAGCAGACCTACTAGCGATCGAGAGACCCAGTACTTC
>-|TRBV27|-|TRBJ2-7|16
CASSPMARAGPYEQYF
TGTGCCAGCAGCCCTATGGCCCGCGCAGGCCCCTACGAGCAGTACTTC
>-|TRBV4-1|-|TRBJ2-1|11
CASSHGTEQFF
TGCGCCAGCAGCCATGGGACAGAGCAGTTCTTC
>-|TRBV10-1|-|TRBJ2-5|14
CASSEYPPNETQYF
TGCGCCAGCAGTGAGTATCCCCCCAACGAGACCCAGTACTTC
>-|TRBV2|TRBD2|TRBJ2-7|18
CASNWMTSLAGRSYEQYF
TGTGCCAGCAATTGGATGACCTCTCTAGCGGGCCGTTCCTACGAGCAGTACTTC
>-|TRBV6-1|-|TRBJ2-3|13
CASSEGPRHTQYF
TGTGCCAGCAGTGAAGGGCCCAGGCATACGCAGTATTTT
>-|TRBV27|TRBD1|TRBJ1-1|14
CASSLRGPLTEAFF
TGTGCCAGCAGTTTGAGGGGGCCCCTCACTGAAGCTTTCTTT
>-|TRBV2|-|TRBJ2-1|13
CASSETVYNEQFF
TGTGCCAGCAGTGAGACAGTTTACAATGAGCAGTTCTTC
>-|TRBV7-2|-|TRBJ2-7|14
CASSHSGGVYEQYF
TGTGCCAGCAGCCATAGCGGAGGGGTCTACGAGCAGTACTTC
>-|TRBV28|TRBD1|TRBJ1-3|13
CASRETGGDTIYF
TGTGCCAGCCGAGAGACAGGGGGTGACACCATATATTTT
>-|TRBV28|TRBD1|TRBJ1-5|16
CASSLRTGGRDQPQHF
TGTGCCAGCAGTTTACGCACAGGGGGTAGGGATCAGCCCCAGCATTTT
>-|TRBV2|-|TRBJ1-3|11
CASRDINTIYF
TGTGCCAGCAGGGACATAAACACCATATATTTT
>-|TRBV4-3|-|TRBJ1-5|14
CASSQDWQNQPQHF
TGCGCCAGCAGCCAAGATTGGCAGAATCAGCCCCAGCATTTT
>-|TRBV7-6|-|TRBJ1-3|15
CASSLAPAAGNTIYF
TGTGCCAGCAGCTTAGCCCCGGCAGCTGGAAACACCATATATTTT
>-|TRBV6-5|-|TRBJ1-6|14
CASSYLGAVGSLHF
TGTGCCAGCAGTTACTTGGGGGCGGTAGGGTCCCTCCACTTT